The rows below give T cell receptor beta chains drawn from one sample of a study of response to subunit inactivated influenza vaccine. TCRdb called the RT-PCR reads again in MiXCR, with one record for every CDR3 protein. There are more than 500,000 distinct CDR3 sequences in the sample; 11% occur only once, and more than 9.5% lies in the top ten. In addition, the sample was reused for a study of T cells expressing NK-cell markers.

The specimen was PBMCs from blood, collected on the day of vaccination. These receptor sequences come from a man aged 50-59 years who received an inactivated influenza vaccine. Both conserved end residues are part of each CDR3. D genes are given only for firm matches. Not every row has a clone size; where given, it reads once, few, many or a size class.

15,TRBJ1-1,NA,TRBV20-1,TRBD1,TGCAGTGCTAGACTCCCGACAGGGGCATCCACTGAAGCTTTCTTT,CSARLPTGASTEAFF
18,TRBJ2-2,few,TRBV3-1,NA,TGTGCCAGCAGCCAAGATACCCTGACAGCCTGGAACACCGGGGAGCTGTTTTTT,CASSQDTLTAWNTGELFF
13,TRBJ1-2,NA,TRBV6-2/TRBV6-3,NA,TGTGCCAGCAGTTACCCGGGGGCAAGTGGCTACACCTTC,CASSYPGASGYTF
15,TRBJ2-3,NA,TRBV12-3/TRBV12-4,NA,TGTGCCAGCAGTTTTGACGGGGGATACACAGATACGCAGTATTTT,CASSFDGGYTDTQYF
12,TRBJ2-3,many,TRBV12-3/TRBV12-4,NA,TGTGCCAGCAGTCTTACGGCAGATACGCAGTATTTT,CASSLTADTQYF
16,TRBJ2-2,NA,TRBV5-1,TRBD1,TGCGCCAGCAGCTGGACTTCCGACAGGGCGACCGGGGAGCTGTTTTTT,CASSWTSDRATGELFF
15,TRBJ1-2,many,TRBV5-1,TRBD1,TGCGCCAGCAGCGCGACCGGGACAGGGAGTTATGGCTACACCTTC,CASSATGTGSYGYTF
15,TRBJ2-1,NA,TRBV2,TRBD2,TGTGCCAGCAGTTTAAGCGGGGGGCTATACAATGAGCAGTTCTTC,CASSLSGGLYNEQFF
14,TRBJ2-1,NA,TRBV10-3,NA,TGTGCCATCAGAAACCTAAGCTCCTACAATGAGCAGTTCTTC,CAIRNLSSYNEQFF
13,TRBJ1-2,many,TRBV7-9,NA,TGTGCCAGCAGCTTAGCCGTGGGAAATGGCTACACCTTC,CASSLAVGNGYTF
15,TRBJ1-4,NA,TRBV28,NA,TGTGCCAGCAGGTACAGGGACGCCTCGACTCGGAAACTGTTTTTT,CASRYRDASTRKLFF
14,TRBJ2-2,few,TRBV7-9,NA,TGTGCCACCAACAAAGCGGACTACACCGGGGAGCTGTTTTTT,CATNKADYTGELFF
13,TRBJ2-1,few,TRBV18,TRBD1,TGTGCCAGCCGGGGACAGACCTACAATGAGCAGTTCTTC,CASRGQTYNEQFF
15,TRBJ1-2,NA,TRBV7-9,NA,TGTGCCAGCAGCGGCAATCGACAGATATCTATGGGCTACACCTTC,CASSGNRQISMGYTF
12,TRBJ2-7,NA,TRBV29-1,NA,TGCAGCGTTGGGACGTACTCCTACGAGCAGTACTTC,CSVGTYSYEQYF
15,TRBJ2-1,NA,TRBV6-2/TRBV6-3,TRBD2,TGTGCCAGCAGTTACCACCCTAGCGGGATAAGGGAGCAGTTCTTC,CASSYHPSGIREQFF
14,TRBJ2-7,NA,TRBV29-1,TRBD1,TGCAGCGTGGGGGAAGGGACAGGGCAAAGGGAGCAGTACTTC,CSVGEGTGQREQYF
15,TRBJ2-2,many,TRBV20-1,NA,TGCAGTGCTAGACGGGGGACAGCCGACACCGGGGAGCTGTTTTTT,CSARRGTADTGELFF
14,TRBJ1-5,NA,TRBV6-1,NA,TGTGCCAGCAGGCTTCCAGGACCAAATCAGCCCCAGCATTTT,CASRLPGPNQPQHF
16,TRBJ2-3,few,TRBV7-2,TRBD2,TGTGCCAGCAGCAGGACTAGCGGAGGGGGCACAGATACGCAGTATTTT,CASSRTSGGGTDTQYF
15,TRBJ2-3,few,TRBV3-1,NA,TGTGCCAGCAGCCAAGCCCTGGGGGGAGTGGTTACGCAGTATTTT,CASSQALGGVVTQYF
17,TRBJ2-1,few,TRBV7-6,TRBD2,TGTGCCAGCAGCTTAGCGTCAGCGGGGGGGTATTACAATGAGCAGTTCTTC,CASSLASAGGYYNEQFF
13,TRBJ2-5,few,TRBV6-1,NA,TGTGCCAGCAGGGTTCAGGGGCAAGAGACCCAGTACTTC,CASRVQGQETQYF
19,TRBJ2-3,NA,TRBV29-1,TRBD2,TGCAGCGCCCAAACTAGCGGGAGGAGATATGTCCCTAGCACAGATACGCAGTATTTT,CSAQTSGRRYVPSTDTQYF
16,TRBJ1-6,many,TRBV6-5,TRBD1,TGTGCCAGCAGTTACCAGATGGACAGGAGTAATTCACCCCTCCACTTT,CASSYQMDRSNSPLHF
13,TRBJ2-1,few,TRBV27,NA,TGTGCCAGCAGTTTATCGGGGCCCTCGCCCTGGTTCTTC,CASSLSGPSPWFF
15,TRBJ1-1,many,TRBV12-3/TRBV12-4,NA,TGTGCCAGCAGTTATGACAGCTTGTCTCGCATGGACGCTTTCTTT,CASSYDSLSRMDAFF
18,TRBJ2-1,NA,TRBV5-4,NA,TGTGCCAGCAGCTCGGGCGGGGCAGGGCTAAGCTCCTACAATGAGCAGTTCTTC,CASSSGGAGLSSYNEQFF
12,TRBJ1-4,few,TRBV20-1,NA,TGCAGTGCGCGACAGCTCAATGAAAAACTGTTTTTT,CSARQLNEKLFF
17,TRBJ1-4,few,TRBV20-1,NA,TGCAGTGCCCGAGGAGGGGGGTTTCTGCCCCGTAATGAAAAACTGTTTTTT,CSARGGGFLPRNEKLFF
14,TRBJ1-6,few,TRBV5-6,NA,TGTGCCAGCAGCTTGCAGGGGCCGGATTCACCCCTCCACTTT,CASSLQGPDSPLHF
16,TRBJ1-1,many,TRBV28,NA,TGTGCCAGCAACACCGGGAGCGGGGGTTGGAACACTGAAGCTTTCTTT,CASNTGSGGWNTEAFF
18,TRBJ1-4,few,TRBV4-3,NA,TGCGCCAGCAGCCAGACGACAGGTCTTCGTTTGGTGGATGAAAAACTGTTTTTT,CASSQTTGLRLVDEKLFF
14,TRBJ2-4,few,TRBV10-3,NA,TGTGCCATCAGTGAGGGCTTAGCCAAAAACATTCAGTACTTC,CAISEGLAKNIQYF